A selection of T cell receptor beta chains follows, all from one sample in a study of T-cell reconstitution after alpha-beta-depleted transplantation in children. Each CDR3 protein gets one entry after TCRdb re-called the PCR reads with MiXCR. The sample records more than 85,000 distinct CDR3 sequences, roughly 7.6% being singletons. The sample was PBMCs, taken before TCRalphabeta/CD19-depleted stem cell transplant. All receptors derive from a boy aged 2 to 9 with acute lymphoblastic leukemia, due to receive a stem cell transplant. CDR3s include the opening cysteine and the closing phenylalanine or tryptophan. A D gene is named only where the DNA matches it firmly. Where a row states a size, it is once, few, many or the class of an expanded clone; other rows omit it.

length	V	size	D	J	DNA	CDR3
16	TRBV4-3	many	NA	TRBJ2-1	TGCGCCAGCAGCCAAAGATTAGGGTTTACCGTCGGGGAGCAGTTCTTC	CASSQRLGFTVGEQFF
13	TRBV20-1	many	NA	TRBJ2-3	TGCAGTGCTACAGGGGCCCTCACAGATACGCAGTATTTT	CSATGALTDTQYF
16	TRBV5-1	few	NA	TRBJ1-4	TGCGCCAGCAGCTTAGTAGGGGCAGATACTAATGAAAAACTGTTTTTT	CASSLVGADTNEKLFF
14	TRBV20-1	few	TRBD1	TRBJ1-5	TGCAGTGCTATGGACAGGGTTAACAATCAGCCCCAGCATTTT	CSAMDRVNNQPQHF
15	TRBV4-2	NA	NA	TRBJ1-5	TGTGCCAGCAGCCAAGATCCCGGGGGTAATCAGCCCCAGCATTTT	CASSQDPGGNQPQHF
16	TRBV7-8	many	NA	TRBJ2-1	TGTGCCAGCAGCGTTGTTAACAGGGATGTTTACAATGAGCAGTTCTTC	CASSVVNRDVYNEQFF
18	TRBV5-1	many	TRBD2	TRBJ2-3	TGCGCCAGCAGCTCTGGGACTAGCGGGGGCCTTAGCACAGATACGCAGTATTTT	CASSSGTSGGLSTDTQYF
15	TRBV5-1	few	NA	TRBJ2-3	TGCGCCAGCAGCTTGGCTGAGGGAAGAACAGATACGCAGTATTTT	CASSLAEGRTDTQYF
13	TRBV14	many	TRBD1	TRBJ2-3	TGTGCCAGCAGACAGGGGGGCACAGATACGCAGTATTTT	CASRQGGTDTQYF
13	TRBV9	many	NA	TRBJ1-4	TGTGCCAGCAGCTTCACTGGGGCCGAAAAACTGTTTTTT	CASSFTGAEKLFF
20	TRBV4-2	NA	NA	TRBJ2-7	TGTGCCAGCAGCCCTGGGCCGGGACTGCAGAATGGGGGTTTTCCCTACGAGCAGTACTTC	CASSPGPGLQNGGFPYEQYF
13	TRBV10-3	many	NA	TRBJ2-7	TGTGCCATCAGCCAGGGTAACGGGCTCGAGCAGTACTTC	CAISQGNGLEQYF
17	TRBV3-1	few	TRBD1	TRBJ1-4	TGTGCCAGCAGCCAAGACCGAACAGGGGCCACTAATGAAAAACTGTTTTTT	CASSQDRTGATNEKLFF
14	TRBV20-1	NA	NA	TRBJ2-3	TGCAGTGCGGGAGGGGGGTTCGGCACAGATACGCAGTATTTT	CSAGGGFGTDTQYF
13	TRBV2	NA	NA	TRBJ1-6	TGTGCCAGCAGGGAACAGGCAGGGTCACCCCTCCACTTT	CASREQAGSPLHF
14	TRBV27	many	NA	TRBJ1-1	TGTGCCAGCAGTTTACGGGGTACCTTTGATGAAGCTTTCTTT	CASSLRGTFDEAFF